A single sample gave rise to the 12 T cell receptor beta chains below, sequenced in a study of vaccination and CD4 T cells after COVID-19. Antigens for these TCRs are unknown. Treatment defined: roughly 10-day PBMC culture with coronavirus spike peptide pools or control peptides (ViraFEST assay). The Oncomine TCR Beta short-read assay was what sequenced the DNA obtained from cultured CD4+ T cells. One entry per CDR3 protein, called by TCRdb with MiXCR from the PCR reads. The sample carries around 7,700 distinct CDR3 sequences, 60% to 70% recorded once. The sequencing sample was made of CD4+ T cells from blood, cultured in vitro. Receptor source: a human donor who had recovered from COVID-19.

The gene calls are TRBV7-2 and TRBJ1-2; 8 bases map to TRBD1. The CDR3 length is 14 residues. The germline V gene encodes CDR1 SGHTA and CDR2 FQGNSA. J was trimmed by 7 bases and V by 5 bases; bases with no gene match: 9. The CDR3 sequence: CASSVNRGVGGYTF. In DNA, the CDR3 is TGTGCCAGCAGCGTGAACAGGGGGGTAGGTGGCTACACCTTC. The whole variable domain, remainder taken from reference TRBV7-2 and TRBJ1-2, is GAGVSQSPSNKVTEKGKDVELRCDPISGHTALYWYRQSLGQGLEFLIYFQGNSAPDKSGLPSDRFSAERTGGSVSTLTIQRTQQEDSAVYLCASSVNRGVGGYTFGSGTRLTVV.

This clonotype showed up just a few times. This chain connects TRBV14 to TRBJ2-1; no clear D gene. This CDR3 region has 14 residues. Germline CDR1 and CDR2: SGHDN and FVKESK. V was pared by 4 bases and J by 2 bases, with 9 bases between. The CDR3 DNA reads as TGTGCCAGCAGCCCTTACAGTACCTACAATGAGCAGTTCTTC. Translation gives CASSPYSTYNEQFF.

The chain has TRBV20-1 and TRBJ2-1; 11 positions agree with TRBD2. Germline V lookup: CDR1 DFQATT, CDR2 SNEGSKA (reference sequence). The CDR3 consists of 16 residues. The ends lost 2 bases at V and 5 bases at J; junction bases unmatched: 8. The DNA for the CDR3 is TGCAGTGCTAGACTAGCGGGGGGTCAGGGTAACAATGAGCAGTTCTTC. This encodes CSARLAGGQGNNEQFF.

DNA for the CDR3: TGTGCCAGCAGCTTAGAGGGGGCCAGGGGCAGACAAGGGGTCAGGGGCTACGAGCAGTACTTC. Its protein is CASSLEGARGRQGVRGYEQYF. This chain uses TRBV7-2 with TRBJ2-7; TRBD1 aligns across 7 bases. The V gene end was trimmed by 1 base and the J gene end by 3 bases; junction bases not matched to a gene: 24. The CDR3 sequence is 21 residues long. Germline V lookup: CDR1 SGHTA, CDR2 FQGNSA.

This clonotype was counted between two and nine times. The J gene is TRBJ2-3, the V gene TRBV19; D unresolved. Germline V lookup: CDR1 LNHDA, CDR2 SQIVND (reference sequence). The CDR3 sequence is 14 residues long. Trimming left V 6 bases short and J 0 bases short, with 10 bases between. This CDR3 reads CASRDGQSTDTQYF. CDR3 nucleotide sequence: TGTGCCAGTAGGGACGGTCAAAGCACAGATACGCAGTATTTT.

This clonotype showed up just a few times. The chain combines TRBV2 with TRBJ1-6; D is unresolved. V was trimmed by 2 bases and J by 9 bases, leaving 11 bases between them. CDR1 and CDR2 (germline): SNHLY, FYNNEI. The CDR3 totals 14 residues. CDR3 coding DNA: TGTGCCAGCAGTGAACAAGGGAACCCTTCACCCCTCCACTTT. This sequence encodes CASSEQGNPSPLHF.

V usage is TRBV6-5 and J usage is TRBJ2-3, with D hard to call. This CDR3 is 14 amino acids long. Trimming shortened V by 0 bases and J by 10 bases, and 14 bases separated the two germline ends. From germline, CDR1 is MNHEY and CDR2 SVGAGI. CDR3 bases: TGTGCCAGCAGTTACTCGAGGACCACCTTACCGCAGTATTTT. Its protein product is CASSYSRTTLPQYF.

The gene calls are TRBV7-2 and TRBJ1-4, with D perhaps matching TRBD1 (5 bases). The CDR3 loop spans 13 amino acids. Trimming pared 0 bases from V and 9 bases from J, leaving 8 bases between. Germline V gene sequence: CDR1 SGHTA, CDR2 FQGNSA. The CDR3 nucleotides are TGTGCCAGCAGCTTAGCGCCGGGACAAAAACTGTTTTTT. This sequence encodes CASSLAPGQKLFF.

V usage is TRBV14 and J usage is TRBJ2-5; the D gene is possibly TRBD2 (7 bases). V was shortened by 1 base and J by 4 bases, with 10 bases between the two germline ends. The germline CDR1 and CDR2 sequences are SGHDN and FVKESK. The CDR3 covers 14 residues. The CDR3 DNA reads TGTGCCAGCAGCCAAGGCGCGGGGGCAGAGACCCAGTACTTC. Its protein is CASSQGAGAETQYF.

The chain couples TRBV6-5 to TRBJ1-6; 7 bases agree with TRBD1. The CDR3 is 16 amino acids. The trim removed 4 bases at V and 7 bases at J, leaving 10 bases unmatched. Germline CDR1 is MNHEY and CDR2 is SVGAGI. The DNA for the CDR3 is TGTGCCAGCAGTTCCTCCACCCAGGGGGTCAATTCACCCCTCCACTTT. Translating it yields CASSSSTQGVNSPLHF.

The chain combines TRBV29-1 with TRBJ2-5, with 8 bases aligning to TRBD2. This CDR3 region has 14 residues. Germline CDR1 and CDR2: SQVTM and ANQGSEA. V trimming: 7 bases; J trimming: 0 bases; junction bases outside the gene matches: 7. CDR3: CSAPSGGNQETQYF. The CDR3 DNA reads as TGCAGCGCCCCAAGCGGGGGAAACCAAGAGACCCAGTACTTC.

This chain joins TRBV12-3 or TRBV12-4 and TRBJ2-1; D is possibly TRBD1 (5 bases). V was clipped by 2 bases and J by 0 bases, with 14 bases between them. The CDR3 has 17 residues. The CDR3 loop reads CASSLPQGKSSYNEQFF. DNA for the CDR3: TGTGCCAGCAGTTTACCCCAGGGAAAAAGCTCCTACAATGAGCAGTTCTTC.